Shown below are 5 T cell receptor beta chains from a single sample sequenced in a study of blood T cell repertoires in COVID-19. Produced via immunoSEQ multiplex PCR; TCRdb's table is partial and in-frame only. The data contain 100,000 to 150,000 clones, around 81% of them singletons. Sequencing used peripheral blood. The receptors stem from a young man with COVID-19, enrolled during active disease.

The V gene is TRBV5-4, the J gene TRBJ2-4; 14 bases are shared with TRBD2. The CDR3 runs to 19 residues. V shed 4 bases and J 2 bases; nucleotides not matched to a gene: 11. Germline V gene data show CDR1 as SGHNT and CDR2 as YYREEE (reference sequence). The DNA of the CDR3 is TGTGCCAGCAGCATTCCGGGACTAGCGGGAGCGAGGACCAAAAACATTCAGTACTTC. This gives the protein CASSIPGLAGARTKNIQYF.

The rearrangement links TRBV6-6 to TRBJ1-4, with D perhaps matching TRBD1 (5 bases). The germline V gene has CDR1 MNHNY and CDR2 SVGAGI (reference sequence). V lost 3 bases to trimming and J lost 4 bases, with 9 bases between them. The CDR3 covers 14 residues. The CDR3 sequence: CASSYRGVNEKLFF. For the CDR3, the DNA is TGTGCCAGCAGTTATCGGGGGGTTAATGAAAAACTGTTTTTT.

The chain combines TRBV29-1 with TRBJ1-6; D gene unclear. Germline loops: CDR1 SQVTM, CDR2 ANQGSEA. The CDR3 totals 13 residues. Between the trimmed V and J ends, which lost 6 bases and 7 bases, there was a span of 13 bases. CDR3 protein: CSVGSQLNSPLHF. CDR3 coding DNA: TGCAGCGTAGGTAGTCAACTAAATTCACCCCTCCACTTT.

V is TRBV24-1 and J is TRBJ2-2; perhaps TRBD1 as D (5 bases). V gave up 7 bases and J gave up 7 bases, with 12 bases separating them. The CDR3 is 13 amino acids. The germline CDR1 and CDR2 sequences are KGHDR and SFDVKD. CDR3 amino acids: CATRAGLGGELFF. DNA of the CDR3: TGTGCCACCAGAGCAGGGTTAGGCGGGGAGCTGTTTTTT.

The J gene is TRBJ2-2, the V gene TRBV19; possible D gene TRBD1, 6 bases. There are 17 residues in the CDR3. The germline CDR1 and CDR2 sequences are LNHDA and SQIVND (reference sequence). The ends were cut back, 2 bases at V and 2 bases at J, with 15 bases in the middle. The CDR3 coding sequence is TGTGCCAGTAGTATATCAGGGGCAGGGGAAAACACCGGGGAGCTGTTTTTT. This encodes CASSISGAGENTGELFF.